The 27 T cell receptor beta chains listed next were all sequenced from one sample in a study of blood T cell repertoires in COVID-19. Clones were sequenced by immunoSEQ multiplex PCR, and TCRdb holds only the in-frame ones, with some missing. The data contain 200,000 to 250,000 clones, 85% to 90% of them singletons. The material sequenced was peripheral blood. The source of these receptors is a man younger than 30 with active or convalescent COVID-19.

CDR3 nucleotides: TGTGCCAGCAGCTCGCTAGGGGCTGGCTATGGCTACACCTTC. Its translation is CASSSLGAGYGYTF. The chain carries TRBV11-2 and TRBJ1-2; tentatively, D is TRBD1 (5 bases). V dropped 4 bases and J dropped 4 bases, with 13 bases sitting between them. This CDR3 is built from 14 residues. The V gene's germline CDR1 is SGHAT and CDR2 FQNNGV.

V is TRBV5-1 and J is TRBJ2-1; 8 nucleotides match TRBD1. This CDR3 is 16 amino acids long. Per the germline V gene, CDR1 is SGHRS and CDR2 is YFSETQ. J lost 6 bases, V lost 3 bases, and 11 bases had no gene match. The CDR3 DNA reads as TGCGCCAGCAGCTGGGGGACAGGACTCCCTCTCAATGAGCAGTTCTTC. Translation: CASSWGTGLPLNEQFF.

The chain combines TRBV7-2 with TRBJ2-1, with D perhaps matching TRBD2 (6 bases). This CDR3 is 15 amino acids long. Trimming shortened V by 1 base and J by 5 bases, and 12 bases separated the two germline ends. Germline V gene lookup returns CDR1 SGHTA and CDR2 FQGNSA. CDR3: CASSLGLAKNNEQFF. In DNA, the CDR3 is TGTGCCAGCAGCTTAGGGCTAGCGAAAAACAATGAGCAGTTCTTC. The variable domain in full, with the rest retrieved from reference TRBV7-2 and TRBJ2-1, is GAGVSQSPSNKVTEKGKDVELRCDPISGHTALYWYRQSLGQGLEFLIYFQGNSAPDKSGLPSDRFSAERTGGSVSTLTIQRTQQEDSAVYLCASSLGLAKNNEQFFGPGTRLTVL.

This chain links TRBV15 with TRBJ2-5, with a tentative D call TRBD1 (5 bases). V lost 1 base and J 5 bases, leaving 14 bases between the germline ends. The germline CDR1 and CDR2 sequences are LNHNV and YYDKDF (reference sequence). The CDR3 has 15 residues. For the CDR3, the DNA is TGTGCCACCAGCAGAGGGCAGGGCCTAGGTGAGACCCAGTACTTC. This encodes CATSRGQGLGETQYF.

The genes are TRBV7-2 and TRBJ2-1; 8 nucleotides match TRBD2. Germline trimming cut 2 bases from V and 5 bases from J; bases unmatched to any gene: 2. The CDR3 is 14 amino acids. CDR1 is SGHTA and CDR2 is FQGNSA in the germline V gene. The CDR3 DNA reads TGTGCCAGCAGCTTAACTAGCGGTAACAATGAGCAGTTCTTC. It specifies CASSLTSGNNEQFF. The complete variable domain, with remaining parts taken from reference TRBV7-2 and TRBJ2-1, reads GAGVSQSPSNKVTEKGKDVELRCDPISGHTALYWYRQSLGQGLEFLIYFQGNSAPDKSGLPSDRFSAERTGGSVSTLTIQRTQQEDSAVYLCASSLTSGNNEQFFGPGTRLTVL.

This clone appeared a single time. This sequence joins TRBV5-6 and TRBJ2-3; the D gene is possibly TRBD2 (5 bases). V lost 1 base, J lost 11 bases, and 17 bases lay in between. The CDR3 spans 14 residues. Germline loops: CDR1 SGHDT, CDR2 YYEEEE. The CDR3 loop reads CASSLRGYGTQQYF. In nucleotides, the CDR3 is TGTGCCAGCAGCTTGAGAGGGTATGGCACTCAGCAGTATTTT.

Only a few counts were recorded for this clone. The chain employs TRBV25-1 and TRBJ2-7; TRBD1 matches 8 bases. Germline V gene sequence: CDR1 MGHDK, CDR2 SYGVNS. V lost 5 bases to trimming and J lost 6 bases; unmatched junction nucleotides: 9. The CDR3 is 14 amino acids. The chain's CDR3 is CASSPRTGTGEQYF. CDR3 in DNA: TGTGCCAGCAGTCCCCGGACAGGGACTGGCGAGCAGTACTTC.

V usage is TRBV6-4 and J usage is TRBJ2-3; tentative D call: TRBD1 (7 bases). Germline loops: CDR1 MRHNA, CDR2 SNTAGT. The length of the CDR3 is 14 residues. The V end lost 3 bases, the J end lost 6 bases, and 13 bases lay between the germline ends. CDR3 sequence reads: CASSEGGGRDTQYF. In DNA form, the CDR3 reads TGTGCCAGCAGTGAAGGAGGGGGCAGGGATACGCAGTATTTT.

This clone was detected only once. The rearrangement joins TRBV7-2 to TRBJ1-6; D is unresolved. This CDR3 is built from 16 residues. V was shortened by 5 bases and J by 5 bases, with 16 bases between the two germline ends. Germline-derived CDR1 and CDR2 are SGHTA and FQGNSA. CDR3 coding DNA: TGTGCCAGCAGCCCCCGAGTGTCGGTCCATAATTCACCCCTCCACTTT. Amino acids: CASSPRVSVHNSPLHF.

This chain links TRBV21-1 with TRBJ1-5. TRBV21-1 has pseudogene status. The CDR3 is made up of 14 amino acids. The CDR3 is CASSRRGGNQPQHF. The CDR3 nucleotides are TGTGCCAGCAGCCGTCGTGGAGGGAATCAGCCCCAGCATTTT.

This clone was seen a single time. The gene calls are TRBV27 and TRBJ2-1; 8 nucleotides agree with TRBD1. V dropped 6 bases and J dropped 8; count of bases not matched to a gene: 9. Germline CDR1 and CDR2: MNHEY and SMNVEV (reference sequence). The CDR3 sequence is 14 residues long. CDR3 DNA sequence: TGTGCCAGCAGACTCTGGACAGGGAGCCATGAGCAGTTCTTC. Translating gives CASRLWTGSHEQFF.

This clone was observed once. The rearrangement uses TRBV6-5 and TRBJ1-1; a possible D gene is TRBD1 (5 bases). The length of the CDR3 is 14 residues. CDR1 is MNHEY, CDR2 SVGAGI, per germline. Trimming removed 7 bases from V and 5 bases from J, with 17 bases in between. CDR3 region: CASTIDGGRTEAFF. The CDR3 region has the DNA TGTGCCAGCACTATAGACGGGGGGAGGACTGAAGCTTTCTTT.

V usage is TRBV11-2 and J usage is TRBJ2-1, with D uncertain. Trimming took 1 base from V and 5 from J, leaving 3 bases between them. This CDR3 comprises 12 residues. The germline gives CDR1 SGHAT, CDR2 FQNNGV. CDR3 residues: CASSLVDNEQFF. The CDR3 bases are TGTGCCAGCAGCTTAGTAGACAATGAGCAGTTCTTC. Variable domain in full (rest from reference TRBV11-2 and TRBJ2-1): EAGVAQSPRYKIIEKRQSVAFWCNPISGHATLYWYQQILGQGPKLLIQFQNNGVVDDSQLPKDRFSAERLKGVDSTLKIQPAKLEDSAVYLCASSLVDNEQFFGPGTRLTVL.

The chain is built from TRBV6-2 or TRBV6-3 and TRBJ1-5; 9 bases map to TRBD1. The V gene end was trimmed by 5 bases and the J gene end by 1 base; junction bases not matched to a gene: 6. Germline assignment: CDR1 MNHEY and CDR2 SVGEGT. The CDR3 has 16 residues. The DNA of the CDR3 is TGTGCCAGCAGTATATACAGGGGGCTAAGCAATCAGCCCCAGCATTTT. It encodes CASSIYRGLSNQPQHF.

This clone was observed many times. The J gene is TRBJ2-1, the V gene TRBV27; 13 bases agree with TRBD2. CDR1 and CDR2 (germline): MNHEY, SMNVEV (reference sequence). The ends lost 10 bases at V and 7 bases at J; junction bases unmatched: 19. The CDR3 runs to 18 residues. CDR3: CATSLRLAGGPLRNEQFF. The DNA of the CDR3 is TGTGCCACCTCCCTGCGACTAGCGGGAGGACCCTTACGGAATGAGCAGTTCTTC.

This clone was counted a single time. V gene TRBV30 combines with J gene TRBJ2-6; D unclear. V lost 2 bases to trimming and J lost 0 bases, with 8 bases between them. Germline V gene data show CDR1 as GTSNPN and CDR2 as SVGIG (reference sequence). The CDR3 totals 15 residues. The CDR3 DNA reads TGTGCCTGGAGTTCGGGTGTCTCTGGGGCCAACGTCCTGACTTTC. It is translated as CAWSSGVSGANVLTF.

The gene calls are TRBV6-5 and TRBJ2-7; 12 bases map to TRBD2. Trimming at V came to 10 bases and at J to 2 bases, leaving 6 bases not matched to a gene. This CDR3 spans 14 amino acids. Germline V gene data show CDR1 as MNHEY and CDR2 as SVGAGI. The CDR3 spells CAIITSGRPYEQYF. The CDR3 nucleotides are TGTGCCATCATAACTAGCGGGAGGCCCTACGAGCAGTACTTC.

The chain carries TRBV12-2 and TRBJ1-2. TRBV12-2 is noted as a pseudogene. The CDR3 is 15 amino acids. This CDR3 reads CASRLRPFGGYGYTF. The CDR3 DNA reads as TGTGCAAGTCGCTTACGGCCCTTTGGCGGCTATGGCTACACCTTC.

The chain joins TRBV18 to TRBJ2-6; 11 nucleotides line up with TRBD2. The CDR3 spans 19 residues. V gave up 6 bases and J gave up 4 bases; unmatched junction bases: 14. Germline loops: CDR1 KGHSH, CDR2 LQKENI. This CDR3 reads CASSPSRLAGLSGANVLTF. The CDR3 DNA sequence: TGTGCCAGCTCCCCCTCCCGACTAGCGGGACTTTCGGGGGCCAACGTCCTGACTTTC.

This clone was seen a single time. This chain joins TRBV28 and TRBJ1-1; maybe TRBD1 (5 bases). Looked up from germline, CDR1 is MDHEN and CDR2 is SYDVKM. The CDR3 has 11 residues. V was pared by 7 bases and J by 11 bases, with 14 bases between. CDR3 amino acids: CASTLGGWAFF. CDR3 coding DNA: TGTGCCAGCACCCTGGGGGGTTGGGCTTTCTTT.

The CDR3: CASSSGQEAFF. CDR3 DNA sequence: TGTGCCAGCAGTTCTGGACAAGAAGCTTTCTTT. The chain carries TRBV6-5 and TRBJ1-1, with D tentatively TRBD1 (5 bases). Germline CDR1 MNHEY, CDR2 SVGAGI. The CDR3 consists of 11 residues. Trimming removed 4 bases from V and 8 bases from J, with 8 bases in between.

V usage is TRBV7-9 and J usage is TRBJ2-3; TRBD1 aligns across 7 bases. The ends lost 5 bases at V and 6 bases at J; junction bases unmatched: 5. The CDR3 sequence is 13 residues long. Germline assignment: CDR1 SEHNR and CDR2 FQNEAQ (reference sequence). The CDR3 sequence is CASSPTGTDTQYF. For the CDR3, the DNA is TGTGCCAGCAGCCCGACAGGGACGGATACGCAGTATTTT.

The rearrangement uses TRBV18 and TRBJ2-5, with D possibly matching TRBD1 (5 bases). This CDR3 is 16 amino acids long. V was clipped by 5 bases and J by 4 bases, with 20 bases between them. CDR1 is KGHSH and CDR2 is LQKENI in the germline V gene. The CDR3 bases are TGTGCCAGCTCATCTGACCTAGGGGCAGGACGAGAGACCCAGTACTTC. As protein: CASSSDLGAGRETQYF.

J is TRBJ2-1 and V is TRBV27; TRBD1 matches at 10 bases. J was trimmed by 2 bases and V by 3 bases; bases with no gene match: 1. The CDR3 spans 15 residues. Germline loops: CDR1 MNHEY, CDR2 SMNVEV (reference sequence). The CDR3 sequence is CASSLGTGAYNEQFF. For the CDR3, the DNA is TGTGCCAGCAGTTTGGGGACAGGGGCCTACAATGAGCAGTTCTTC.

This clone has a handful of counts. The chain employs TRBV6-5 and TRBJ1-2; no definite D call. The CDR3 sequence is 15 residues long. Trimming stripped 1 base from V and 1 base from J, with 10 bases between. Germline V gene sequence: CDR1 MNHEY, CDR2 SVGAGI. CDR3 bases: TGTGCCAGCAGTTACTACTTCGGGGATAACTATGGCTACACCTTC. It codes for CASSYYFGDNYGYTF.

Notes on this clone: Other DNA sequences of this sample code for an identical CDR3. V is TRBV6-5 and J is TRBJ2-7; possibly TRBD1 for D (6 bases). Germline V gene lookup returns CDR1 MNHEY and CDR2 SVGAGI. The V and J ends lost 3 bases and 1 base respectively, with 10 bases between them. The CDR3 is made up of 14 amino acids. The CDR3: CASSYLQGSYEQYF. Written as DNA, the CDR3 is TGTGCCAGCAGTTATCTCCAGGGGTCCTACGAGCAGTACTTC.

This clone appeared once. The gene calls are TRBV12-5 and TRBJ2-4; 12 nucleotides agree with TRBD2. With 1 base clipped from V and 12 bases from J, the junction kept 13 bases outside the gene matches. CDR1 and CDR2 (germline): LGHNT, FRNRAP. The CDR3 runs 17 residues. The CDR3 loop reads CASGLASGRAEEGRQYF. In DNA, the CDR3 is TGTGCTAGTGGTTTGGCTAGCGGGAGGGCCGAGGAAGGACGTCAGTACTTC.